This T cell receptor (beta chain) stems from a study of blood T cell repertoires in COVID-19. Across the study: Specimens from acute and convalescent COVID-19 originated in the United States, Italy and Spain. PBMCs, B-cell-depleted T cells, or T cells were the source of the cDNA or gDNA that made up the material.

Original handling: Reference gene primer amplification gave nucleated cell count estimates. Only in-frame clones appear in the TCRdb table, and some are missing; sequencing was by immunoSEQ multiplex PCR. V, J and clone size are those of that table, while D and trimming were read from the DNA. The table records under 50,000 clones, around 92% of them present only once. Between the trimmed V and J ends, which lost 2 bases and 8 bases, there was a span of 4 bases. This CDR3 is 11 amino acids long. Germline assignment: CDR1 WSHSY and CDR2 SAAADI. The source material was peripheral blood. The TCR sequence derives from a human donor in a cohort sampled during active COVID-19. The chain couples TRBV10-2 to TRBJ1-3; no clear D. CDR3 protein: CASSEGDTIYF. In nucleotides, the CDR3 is TGCGCCAGCAGTGAGGGAGACACCATATATTTT.